The sequence of this T cell receptor (beta chain) was determined in a study of post-analysis software for immune sequencing data. cDNA libraries of TCR beta carried unique molecular identifiers. TCRdb itself ran the PCR reads through MiXCR, one entry per CDR3 protein. Here the sample spans approximately 570,000 distinct CDR3 sequences, roughly 46% being singletons. In this sample, this clonotype turned up a few times. Its antigen is unknown. CDR3 length: 13 residues. Germline V gene data show CDR1 as SGHAT and CDR2 as FQNNGV. V lost 4 bases, J lost 5 bases, and 11 bases lay in between. Study observations and caveats: Included in a set of roughly five TRBV segments more frequent in patients than controls were TRBV5-6, TRBV5-1 and TRBV20-1. Those samples that were prepared in the same batch co-clustered strongly by F measure.

The receptor was isolated from a girl between 5 and 17 years old with multiple sclerosis. The chain employs TRBV11-2 and TRBJ1-2, with D hard to call. What was sequenced was blood. CDR3 protein: CASSSLEGYGYTF. CDR3 in DNA: TGTGCCAGCAGCTCCTTGGAGGGTTATGGCTACACCTTC. The entire variable domain, with the rest obtained from reference TRBV11-2 and TRBJ1-2, is as follows: EAGVAQSPRYKIIEKRQSVAFWCNPISGHATLYWYQQILGQGPKLLIQFQNNGVVDDSQLPKDRFSAERLKGVDSTLKIQPAKLEDSAVYLCASSSLEGYGYTFGSGTRLTVV.